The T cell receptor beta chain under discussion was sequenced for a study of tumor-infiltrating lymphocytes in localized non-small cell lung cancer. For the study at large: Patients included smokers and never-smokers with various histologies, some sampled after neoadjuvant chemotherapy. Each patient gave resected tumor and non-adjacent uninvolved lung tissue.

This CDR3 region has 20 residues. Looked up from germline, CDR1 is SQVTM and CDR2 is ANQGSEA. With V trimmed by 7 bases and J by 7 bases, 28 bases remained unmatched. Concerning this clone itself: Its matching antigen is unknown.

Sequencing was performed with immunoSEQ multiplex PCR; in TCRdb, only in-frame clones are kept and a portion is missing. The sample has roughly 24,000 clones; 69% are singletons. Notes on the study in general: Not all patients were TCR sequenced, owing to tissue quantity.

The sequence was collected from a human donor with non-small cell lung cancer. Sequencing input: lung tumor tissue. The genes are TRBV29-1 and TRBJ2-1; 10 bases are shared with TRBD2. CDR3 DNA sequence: TGCAGCGCCCAAGGTTTGGGAGTTGGGAGCGGGAGGGCTAGGGGGAATGAGCAGTTCTTC. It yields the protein CSAQGLGVGSGRARGNEQFF.